The T cell receptor (beta chain) under discussion was sequenced for a study of beta chain features in type 1 diabetes. The table lists this clone with a few counts. What it binds is unknown. Broader study findings: When Type 1 diabetes patients were examined, their TCRB CDR3s proved moderately but significantly shorter in all four CD4+ subsets. Type 1 diabetes patients had VDJ junctions that carried fewer insertions and more deletions.

Of the isolated RNA, all was reverse transcribed, and so the sequenced material was expressed TCRB transcripts. Sequencing was performed with immunoSEQ multiplex PCR; in TCRdb, only in-frame clones are kept and a portion is missing. The table records 500,000 to 850,000 clones, around 15% of them present only once. Germline assignment: CDR1 LNHDA and CDR2 SQIVND (reference sequence). V shed 5 bases, J shed 4 bases, and the junction held 3 bases outside the gene matches. The CDR3 covers 13 residues. This clonotype was sampled from a man aged 18 to 30 with type 1 diabetes. Sequenced material: naive CD4+ T cells from blood. J is TRBJ2-7 and V is TRBV19, with 9 bases fitting TRBD2. The CDR3 region has the DNA TGTGCCAGTAGTTTCGGACTAGCGTACGAGCAGTACTTC. This codes for CASSFGLAYEQYF.